This T cell receptor (beta chain) was recorded in a study of cytomegalovirus exposure and HLA in healthy donors (dated by TCRdb to the late 2010s). Notes on the research overall: In an earlier analysis of fewer than 750 of the donors, 276 Gb of sequence data and about 110 million unique TCR beta sequences from roughly 190 million T cells were reported. An early release covering roughly 600 HLA-typed donors comprised approximately 290 gigabases of sequencing data and tens of millions of unique TCR sequences. The genetic ancestry cluster associated with self-reported Caucasian donors included about 81% of the approximately 430 genotyped donors. The study was designed to test whether signatures of past pathogen exposure could be identified by cataloging public T cell receptors. The T cell repertoires of 666 subjects were profiled by immunosequencing and related to cytomegalovirus serostatus. Along with the approximately 650-subject first cohort, a separate validation cohort of around 110 different subjects was used. To predict cytomegalovirus infection status, the study combined high-throughput TCR immunosequencing, statistical association of individual TCRs with disease status, and machine learning. To study patterns of TCR occurrence, a later analysis re-analyzed previously published TCR beta repertoires from 600 to 750 donors and added high-resolution HLA genotyping. Rather than drawing on any new phenotypic data, the later analysis identified candidate immune exposures from TCR beta sequences and the way those sequences occurred across donors. To decide whether each TCR beta V gene segment behaved as functional or pseudogenic, an earlier analysis of fewer than 750 of the donors relied on high-throughput TCR beta sequencing. Donor age, sex, ethnicity and CMV serostatus were compiled alongside the repertoire data. Genome-wide SNP genotypes for about 60% of the roughly 700 donors were used in a later genetic analysis, which treated that subset as a discovery cohort. Every discovery cohort repertoire had been produced on one sequencing platform. Class I and class II HLA loci were covered by the typing at four-digit resolution. Typing coverage varied by locus: roughly 629-640 donors for A, B, C, DRB1 and DQB1; approximately 500 for DQA1; more than 600 for DPA1; about 450 for DPB1. A few DR-DQ haplotypes were treated as single units for association and clustering because of strong linkage in the cohort. Among roughly 400 genotyped donors of the cohort, an average of about 240,000 unique TCR beta nucleotide sequences were sequenced per donor, 15% to 20% of them non-productive.

Concerning this clone: It has no known antigen specificity. The sample carries other DNA sequences with the same CDR3.

Receptor libraries were prepared by the immunoSEQ multiplex PCR assay. For the multiplex PCR, a mixture combining 60 forward primers for TCR Vbeta segments and 13 reverse primers for TCR Jbeta segments was used. The CDR3 region of rearranged TCR beta genes was amplified from genomic DNA with a multiplex PCR assay. The amplified TCR beta libraries were sequenced on the Illumina HiSeq System as 87-base-pair reads. The source study handled its data this way. In a later analysis, some 80 million unique TCR beta chains were counted across the 666 repertoires, and around 10 million of these chains were shared by at least two donors. A nearest-neighbor algorithm error-corrected the raw reads and collapsed the reads into unique sequences, merging closely related sequences to remove PCR and sequencing errors. V, D and J gene segments were assigned by aligning CDR3 sequences to IMGT reference sequences. For a sequence to be retained, at least a six-nucleotide match to both a V gene segment and a J gene segment was required. Rearrangements were called productive when the CDR3 lacked stop codons and stayed in frame with V and J; all others were non-productive. Following IMGT convention, CDR3 was defined as the stretch from the second conserved V-encoded cysteine up to the conserved J-encoded phenylalanine. The earlier analysis of 550 to 650 of the donors excluded any sequence lacking an unambiguous match to a single V gene segment. In an earlier analysis of 587 of the donors, a V segment was called functional when productive rearrangements were above 56.7%, and segregating when the standard deviation between donors exceeded 5%. To diagnose cytomegalovirus status from the catalog of TCR beta chain sequences, a statistical classification framework was built. V and J gene assignment, in a later analysis, came from comparing TCR nucleotide sequences with IMGT/GENE-DB human TR gene sequences. Using the TCRdist pipeline, a later analysis assigned CDR3 sequences along with most-parsimonious VDJ recombination scenarios. In a later analysis, each TCR beta chain was defined by its CDR3 amino acid sequence together with its V-gene family, and reads lacking a unique V-gene family were excluded. To address suspected cross-contamination and a sequencing artifact, a later analysis removed a few hundred highly shared, low-generation-probability nucleotide sequences. In a later analysis, a clonal expansion index for each public chain was calculated from normalized within-repertoire ranks of inferred template counts. Generation probabilities in a later analysis came from a VDJ recombination model fitted to out-of-frame rearrangements, and those results were checked against IGoR. In a later analysis, hypergeometric tests were used to score TCR-TCR, TCR-HLA and TCR-CMV co-occurrence, with a repertoire-size bias correction applied to TCR pairs. In a later analysis, false discovery rates were estimated by permuting HLA or CMV assignments 20 times. In a later analysis, co-occurring TCRs were grouped using DBSCAN, with TCRdist sequence similarity added in when clustering inside HLA-allele-positive subsets. Co-occurrence clustering excluded repertoires with fewer than 30,000 or more than 120,000 public chains, plus five with anomalous nucleotide sharing. TCRdb retrieved this table from immuneACCESS and kept in-frame rearrangements only. Not all clones are present; in checked studies, unresolved V genes account for under half, and no reason is known for the remainder. Clonal size and the V and J genes are those of that table, whereas D and trimming came from the DNA. Per the sample table, the count is about 99,000 clones. The ten most abundant clones make up less than 4.5% of the sample.

General findings and caveats noted by the study authors: Assigning TCR associations to individual alleles was difficult when HLA alleles, especially DR and DQ, strongly co-occurred. Most TCR sequences were seen in very few donors, while some public TCRs were found in many individuals. Because HLA typing was missing for some donors at each locus, association tests included only the typed subset. Linkage disequilibrium might explain the correlated functional status among segregating V segments, but an unknown experimental factor could not be ruled out. Only TCR beta chains were sequenced in this cohort, and the absence of alpha or paired-chain data limited detectable features. Broadly in line with IMGT annotations, most TCR beta V segments showed up in productive rearrangements about 90% or about 30% of the time in an earlier analysis of 450 to 600 of the donors. In a later analysis, HLA-associated TCR beta chains showed more clonal expansion and lower generation probabilities than non-associated chains that were equally common. In a later analysis, the rate of TCR association differed among HLA loci, with DRB1 alleles having the most associated TCRs and HLA-C alleles having the fewest. For the cohort, immune exposure information was limited to CMV serostatus. The classifier was reported to diagnose cytomegalovirus status with high specificity and sensitivity in both the original and validation cohorts. Because the 87-base-pair reads could not distinguish some IMGT-functional V segments, including TRBV6-2 and TRBV6-3, those segments were excluded. Roughly uniform sequencing depth across donors was assumed in presence/absence analyses, although this assumption may not hold. An association between a missense DCLRE1C variant and V-gene and J-gene trimming of TCR beta chains was found in a later genetic analysis and replicated in an independent cohort. A group of highly shared sequence variants was considered likely to be a technical artifact of the sequencing pipeline. Most CMV-associated TCR beta chains appeared to be HLA-restricted in a later analysis, and the HLA associations seemed to be driven largely by CMV exposure. Specific HLA alleles were associated with 18,000 or so TCR beta sequences at a false discovery rate of 0.05 in a later analysis. A few of the identified cytomegalovirus-associated TCR beta chains were confirmed in vitro to be specific for cytomegalovirus antigens. A further reported finding was that TCR beta sequences accurately predicted the HLA-A and HLA-B alleles for most subjects in the first cohort. Over 15 rarely observed V segments, including chromosome 9 orphons, were excluded from the earlier analysis of some 590 of the donors because counts were too low. The authors suggested that the approach could potentially be generalized to other disease states and immunological phenotypes. A later genetic analysis reported fewer N-insertions in productive TCRs among donors in an Asian-associated ancestry cluster than the roughly 650-donor mean. According to a later analysis, parvovirus B19, influenza, CMV and Epstein-Barr virus appeared linked to several top co-occurrence clusters. The study listed 150 to 200 TCR beta chains as associated with cytomegalovirus.

According to the germline V gene, CDR1 reads SGHRS and CDR2 reads YFSETQ. V is cut back by 0 bases and J by 5 bases, with 6 bases in the junction unmatched. The CDR3 numbers 16 residues from cysteine through phenylalanine. Just CDR3 DNA is preserved here, 48 bases in frame from base 1. The cohort comprised fewer than 750 healthy bone marrow donors. All cohort members were sampled while nominally healthy, although unrecorded immune exposures were likely present. The donor tested CMV seronegative and was one of the 352 seronegative cohort members. Every donor gave a peripheral blood sample, and the peripheral blood mononuclear cells from that sample were used for TCR beta sequencing. Genomic DNA was extracted from the blood cell samples with the Qiagen DNeasy Blood Extraction Kit.

The receptor was derived from a man aged 35 to 55 in good health and CMV-seronegative. Recombination connected TRBV5-1 to TRBJ2-3, with 10 bases aligning to TRBD2. Sample: PBMCs. The DNA sequence is as follows: TGCGCCAGCAGCTTGGTATTAGCGGGGGGAGGAGATACGCAGTATTTT. This encodes CASSLVLAGGGDTQYF.